These 30 T cell receptor beta chains share one sample of origin, sequenced in a study of blood T cell repertoires in COVID-19. Clones were read by immunoSEQ multiplex PCR, and TCRdb kept only the in-frame ones, dropping some. This sample carries 200,000 to 300,000 clones, about 89% of them seen once, and the ten largest clones take about 9.8%. Input material: peripheral blood. The receptors derive from a man aged 40-49 years who had recovered from COVID-19.

This clone was picked up a small number of times. The chain couples TRBV19 to TRBJ2-1; 13 nucleotides agree with TRBD2. The CDR3 is 14 residues long. Germline V CDR1 and CDR2: LNHDA, SQIVND (reference sequence). With V trimmed by 10 bases and J by 8 bases, 8 bases remained unmatched. CDR3 protein: CATNPGLAGDEQFF. DNA for the CDR3: TGTGCCACCAACCCCGGACTAGCGGGAGATGAGCAGTTCTTC.

This chain connects TRBV14 to TRBJ2-1; no clear D gene. Trimming removed 9 bases from V and 2 bases from J, with 23 bases in between. The CDR3 is made up of 17 amino acids. The V gene's germline CDR1 is SGHDN and CDR2 FVKESK. The CDR3 loop reads CAREAHFDWPTYNEQFF. The CDR3 DNA reads TGTGCCAGGGAAGCCCACTTTGACTGGCCCACCTACAATGAGCAGTTCTTC.

This rearrangement joins TRBV7-2 to TRBJ2-3; 8 bases match TRBD1. Germline V lookup: CDR1 SGHTA, CDR2 FQGNSA. CDR3 size: 16 residues. V dropped 2 bases and J dropped 5; count of bases not matched to a gene: 9. CDR3 loop: CASSLTAGGSLDTQYF. Written as DNA, the CDR3 is TGTGCCAGCAGCTTAACCGCAGGGGGCTCATTAGATACGCAGTATTTT.

This clone turned up a few times. Other nucleotide sequences in the sample specify the same CDR3. This chain links TRBV15 with TRBJ1-5, with D tentatively TRBD1 (5 bases). This CDR3 contains 14 residues. Between the trimmed V and J ends, which lost 1 base and 1 base, there was a span of 5 bases. Germline lookup yields CDR1 LNHNV and CDR2 YYDKDF (reference sequence). CDR3 nucleotides: TGTGCCACCAGCAGAGGACAGAGCAATCAGCCCCAGCATTTT. Translated: CATSRGQSNQPQHF.

The chain joins TRBV19 to TRBJ2-1, with 10 bases identical to TRBD2. Germline V CDR1 and CDR2: LNHDA, SQIVND (reference sequence). The CDR3 has 15 amino acids. The ends lost 4 bases at V and 6 bases at J; junction bases unmatched: 6. CDR3 nucleotides: TGTGCCAGTAGTAATAGGGCTAGCGGGGGCAATGAGCAGTTCTTC. Encoded protein: CASSNRASGGNEQFF.

The chain uses TRBV28 and TRBJ2-7; D is ambiguous. Looked up from germline, CDR1 is MDHEN and CDR2 is SYDVKM. The CDR3 runs to 10 residues. Trimming stripped 8 bases from V and 8 bases from J, with 10 bases between. DNA of the CDR3: TGTGCCAGCGGAGATACGAAGCAGTACTTC. The encoded protein is CASGDTKQYF.

The chain recombines TRBV7-8 with TRBJ2-1, with D perhaps TRBD2 (6 bases). Trimming took 1 base from V and 1 from J, leaving 11 bases between them. Germline CDR1 and CDR2: SGHVS and FQNEAQ. The CDR3 contains 16 residues. CDR3 sequence: CASSLGRLGSYNEQFF. The CDR3 DNA reads as TGTGCCAGCAGCTTAGGAAGACTAGGTTCCTACAATGAGCAGTTCTTC.

The chain employs TRBV19 and TRBJ2-1; TRBD2 agrees at 9 bases. The CDR3 extends over 16 amino acids. The germline V gene has CDR1 LNHDA and CDR2 SQIVND (reference sequence). After removal of 1 base from V and 5 bases from J, the junction contained 6 bases not matched to a gene. CDR3 bases: TGTGCCAGTAGTATAGTGGGCGGGAGGGCCGACAATGAGCAGTTCTTC. It is translated as CASSIVGGRADNEQFF.

V usage is TRBV21-1 and J usage is TRBJ1-2; the listed D gene, TRBD1, was not tested against the DNA. TRBV21-1 represents a pseudogene. This CDR3 spans 14 amino acids. The CDR3 protein is CASSKRGRLRGYTF. Here the CDR3 DNA reads TGTGCCAGCAGCAAAAGGGGCAGGCTGAGGGGCTACACCTTC.

V and J are TRBV2 and TRBJ2-3, with TRBD2 as a possible D gene (6 bases). CDR1 is SNHLY, CDR2 FYNNEI, per germline. Trimming cost V 0 bases and J 4 bases, with 17 bases left between them. The CDR3 has 17 residues. CDR3 sequence (DNA): TGTGCCAGCAGTGAAGCTTGGAGGGCGCAGACCCCAGATACGCAGTATTTT. Translated: CASSEAWRAQTPDTQYF.

The CDR3 sequence: CASMEAGGPPNTGELFF. DNA of the CDR3: TGCGCCTCAATGGAGGCGGGGGGCCCTCCGAACACCGGGGAGCTGTTTTTT. The rearrangement joins TRBV5-1 to TRBJ2-2, with 8 bases aligning to TRBD2. This CDR3 spans 17 amino acids. V was clipped by 10 bases and J by 0 bases; unmatched bases: 14. CDR1 is SGHRS and CDR2 is YFSETQ in the germline V gene.

The rearrangement joins TRBV2 to TRBJ2-7; 8 bases agree with TRBD1. The CDR3 runs to 13 residues. Germline V gives CDR1 SNHLY, CDR2 FYNNEI. With 5 bases clipped from V and 5 bases from J, the junction kept 5 bases outside the gene matches. The CDR3, as DNA: TGTGCCAGCAGTTGGACAGGGTTAAACGAGCAGTACTTC. Residues: CASSWTGLNEQYF.

This rearrangement joins TRBV4-2 to TRBJ1-5; D unclear. This CDR3 region has 15 residues. CDR1 is LGHNA, CDR2 YNFKEQ, per germline. V was shortened by 2 bases and J by 2 bases, with 10 bases between the two germline ends. The CDR3 is CASSQFGLRNQPQHF. CDR3 DNA: TGTGCCAGCAGCCAATTCGGTCTGCGCAATCAGCCCCAGCATTTT.

CDR3 nucleotide sequence: TGTGCCAGCAGGCTAGCGGGGGGGCAAGAGACCCAGTACTTC. Translation gives CASRLAGGQETQYF. This chain uses TRBV2 with TRBJ2-5, with 12 bases matching TRBD2. V was clipped by 6 bases and J by 2 bases; unmatched bases: 1. The CDR3 covers 14 residues. Per germline, CDR1 SNHLY and CDR2 FYNNEI.

This chain connects TRBV12-3 or TRBV12-4 to TRBJ2-1; no clear D gene. This CDR3 region has 13 residues. Trimming removed 5 bases from V and 8 bases from J, with 13 bases in between. CDR3 in amino acids: CASSLYVPHEQFF. As DNA, the CDR3 is TGTGCCAGCAGTCTTTATGTCCCTCATGAGCAGTTCTTC.

This rearrangement joins TRBV7-6 to TRBJ1-2, with D perhaps TRBD1 (5 bases). This CDR3 is 15 amino acids long. The germline V and J ends were trimmed by 4 bases and 2 bases, with 14 bases remaining between them. From germline, CDR1 is SGHVS and CDR2 FNYEAQ. In nucleotides, the CDR3 is TGTGCCAGCAGCTCCCGCCACCGGGGGAACTATGGCTACACCTTC. As protein: CASSSRHRGNYGYTF.

This clone has just a few counts. The V gene is TRBV2, the J gene TRBJ2-1, with D unresolved. This CDR3 contains 12 residues. V lost 5 bases, J lost 13 bases, and 15 bases lay in between. Germline CDR1 and CDR2: SNHLY and FYNNEI. CDR3 region: CASSTEGIIQFF. CDR3 DNA sequence: TGTGCCAGCAGTACAGAAGGAATCATACAGTTCTTC. The full variable domain, its missing parts supplied by reference TRBV2 and TRBJ2-1, is EPEVTQTPSHQVTQMGQEVILRCVPISNHLYFYWYRQILGQKVEFLVSFYNNEISEKSEIFDDQFSVERPDGSNFTLKIRSTKLEDSAMYFCASSTEGIIQFFGPGTRLTVL.

This sequence joins TRBV6-2 or TRBV6-3 and TRBJ2-7; D perhaps matches TRBD1 (5 bases). Trimming took off 2 bases at V and 5 bases at J, with 16 bases between the two ends. Per germline, CDR1 MNHEY and CDR2 SVGEGT. This CDR3 comprises 15 residues. The DNA of the CDR3 is TGTGCCAGCAGTTACCGCAGGGAAAAAACAGACGAGCAGTACTTC. Its protein product is CASSYRREKTDEQYF.

This clone was found once. V is TRBV29-1 and J is TRBJ2-5; 8 nucleotides line up with TRBD1. V was pared by 3 bases and J by 5 bases, with 5 bases of the junction left unmatched. There are 13 residues in the CDR3. Germline V CDR1 and CDR2: SQVTM, ANQGSEA. The DNA of the CDR3 is TGCAGCGTTGACAGGGGGCAGGGGGAGACCCAGTACTTC. Its protein is CSVDRGQGETQYF.

Note on this clone: Different DNA sequences within this sample yield the same CDR3. CDR3 sequence: CASSLGGSAYEQYF. Here the CDR3 DNA reads TGTGCCAGCAGCTTAGGAGGGAGTGCTTACGAGCAGTACTTC. This chain links TRBV7-2 with TRBJ2-7, with D perhaps TRBD2 (5 bases). The length of the CDR3 is 14 residues. V was clipped by 1 base and J by 4 bases, with 11 bases between them. Germline V lookup: CDR1 SGHTA, CDR2 FQGNSA. Using reference TRBV7-2 and TRBJ2-7 for the parts outside the CDR3, the full variable domain is GAGVSQSPSNKVTEKGKDVELRCDPISGHTALYWYRQSLGQGLEFLIYFQGNSAPDKSGLPSDRFSAERTGGSVSTLTIQRTQQEDSAVYLCASSLGGSAYEQYFGPGTRLTVT.

The rearrangement uses TRBV7-9 and TRBJ1-5; D uncertain. Germline assignment: CDR1 SEHNR and CDR2 FQNEAQ (reference sequence). The CDR3 sequence is 13 residues long. V was clipped by 5 bases and J by 0 bases, with 5 bases between them. The CDR3 bases are TGTGCCAGCAGCCAGAATAGCAATCAGCCCCAGCATTTT. Translating it yields CASSQNSNQPQHF.

J is TRBJ1-6 and V is TRBV27; the D gene is possibly TRBD1 (5 bases). V was trimmed by 0 bases and J by 16 bases, leaving 19 bases between them. This CDR3 contains 15 residues. CDR1 is MNHEY, CDR2 SMNVEV, per germline (reference sequence). The CDR3 reads CASSLSWRGQWPLHF. The CDR3 DNA is TGTGCCAGCAGTTTATCGTGGAGGGGCCAATGGCCTCTCCACTTT.

The chain is built from TRBV7-2 and TRBJ1-1, with D unresolved. Germline V gene data show CDR1 as SGHTA and CDR2 as FQGNSA. V dropped 0 bases and J dropped 6 bases, with 11 bases sitting between them. The CDR3 has 14 residues. DNA for the CDR3: TGTGCCAGCAGCTTAGCGCGGGCGGGCCCTGAAGCTTTCTTT. Translated: CASSLARAGPEAFF.

The V gene is TRBV6-5, the J gene TRBJ2-7; 10 bases fit TRBD2. The germline gives CDR1 MNHEY, CDR2 SVGAGI. V lost 4 bases to trimming and J lost 6 bases; unmatched junction nucleotides: 9. The CDR3 is made up of 15 amino acids. In DNA, the CDR3 is TGTGCCAGCAGTTCGACACCGGGACTAGCGACCGAGCAGTACTTC. Translated, it gives CASSSTPGLATEQYF.

The V gene is TRBV5-4, the J gene TRBJ1-6; D uncertain. The CDR3 runs 15 residues. CDR1 SGHNT and CDR2 YYREEE come from the germline V gene (reference sequence). The V and J ends lost 4 bases and 8 bases respectively, with 16 bases between them. In DNA form, the CDR3 reads TGTGCCAGCAGCGCCCGAGGGTTCCGGGATTCACCCCTCCACTTT. Its protein product is CASSARGFRDSPLHF.

This clone was detected only once. CDR3 DNA sequence: TGTGCCAGCAGTGTGGCCCTCTACGAGCAGTACTTC. Its protein is CASSVALYEQYF. This chain joins TRBV2 and TRBJ2-7; no reliable D call. The CDR3 sequence is 12 residues long. V dropped 4 bases and J dropped 3 bases, with 7 bases sitting between them. Germline V gene data show CDR1 as SNHLY and CDR2 as FYNNEI.

This chain uses TRBV2 with TRBJ2-7; D call uncertain. The CDR3 covers 14 residues. Germline V gene data show CDR1 as SNHLY and CDR2 as FYNNEI. V was trimmed by 8 bases and J by 1 base, leaving 15 bases between them. The CDR3 DNA follows: TGTGCCAGCCTGCCCGGGTTCGCTTCCTACGAGCAGTACTTC. This sequence encodes CASLPGFASYEQYF.

The chain combines TRBV9 with TRBJ2-7; D not certain. This CDR3 has 14 residues. CDR1 and CDR2 from the germline V gene are SGDLS and YYNGEE. V was clipped by 0 bases and J by 0 bases, with 7 bases between them. The DNA of the CDR3 is TGTGCCAGCAGCGTAGTAGAGAGCTCCTACGAGCAGTACTTC. Its translation: CASSVVESSYEQYF.

V is TRBV5-1 and J is TRBJ1-3; 7 bases are shared with TRBD1. This CDR3 has 19 residues. The junction had 16 bases not matched to a gene; V was cut back by 4 bases and J by 0 bases. Germline lookup yields CDR1 SGHRS and CDR2 YFSETQ. As DNA, the CDR3 is TGCGCCAGCAGCCCGGGGGACAGAGGAGATTACCGCTCTGGAAACACCATATATTTT. It codes for CASSPGDRGDYRSGNTIYF.

The chain has TRBV7-6 and TRBJ1-3; D ambiguous. CDR1 and CDR2 from the germline V gene are SGHVS and FNYEAQ. This CDR3 region has 15 residues. Trimming removed 0 bases from V and 2 bases from J, with 8 bases in between. The CDR3 here is CASSLAEMPGNTIYF. The CDR3 bases are TGTGCCAGCAGCTTAGCGGAGATGCCTGGAAACACCATATATTTT.